This T cell receptor beta chain originates from a study of technical replicates of blood from several donors. The repertoire was sequenced with immunoSEQ multiplex PCR; TCRdb's copy has only in-frame clones and lacks some. The table shows about 54,000 clones, with less than 95% occurring only once. Trimming removed 3 bases from V and 2 bases from J; junction bases left unmatched: 3. The CDR3 loop spans 15 amino acids. The V gene's germline CDR1 is SGHVS and CDR2 FNYEAQ. The chain combines TRBV7-6 with TRBJ1-3, with 8 bases that match TRBD1. The sequence came from a human donor in good health. What was sequenced was T cells isolated from PBMCs. The CDR3 DNA reads as TGTGCCAGCAGCTTCGTGACAGGGGCTGGAAACACCATATATTTT. Its protein is CASSFVTGAGNTIYF.